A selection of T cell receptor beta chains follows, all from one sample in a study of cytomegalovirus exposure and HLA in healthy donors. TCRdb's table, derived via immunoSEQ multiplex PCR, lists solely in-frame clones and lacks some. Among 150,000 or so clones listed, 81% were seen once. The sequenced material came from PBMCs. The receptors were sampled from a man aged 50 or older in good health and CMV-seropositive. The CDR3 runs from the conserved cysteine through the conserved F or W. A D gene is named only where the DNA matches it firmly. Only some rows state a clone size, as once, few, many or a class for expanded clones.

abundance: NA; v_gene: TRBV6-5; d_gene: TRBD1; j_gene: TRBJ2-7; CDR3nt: TGTGCCAGCAGTCAGAGACAGGGCCGAGAGCAGTACTTC; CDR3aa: CASSQRQGREQYF
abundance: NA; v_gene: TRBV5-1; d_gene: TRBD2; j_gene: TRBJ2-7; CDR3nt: TGCGCCAGCGGCGTTATAGCGGGAGGGCCCTACGAGCAGTACTTC; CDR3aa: CASGVIAGGPYEQYF
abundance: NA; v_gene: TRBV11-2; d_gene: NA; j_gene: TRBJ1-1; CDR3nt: TGTGCCAGCAGCCCTCAGGTTGGTGGAGCTTTCTTT; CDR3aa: CASSPQVGGAFF
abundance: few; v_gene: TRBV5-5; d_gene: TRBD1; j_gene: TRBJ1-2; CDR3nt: TGTGCCAGCAGCTTGGGGACCGGGACAGGTCGTTTGTCTAACTATGGCTACACCTTC; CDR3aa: CASSLGTGTGRLSNYGYTF
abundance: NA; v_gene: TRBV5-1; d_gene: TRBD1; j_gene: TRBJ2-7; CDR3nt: TGCGCCAGTGGGGGACAGATCAACTCCTACGAGCAGTACTTC; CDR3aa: CASGGQINSYEQYF
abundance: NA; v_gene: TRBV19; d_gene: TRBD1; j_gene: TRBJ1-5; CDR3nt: TGTGCCAGTAGTATCGCCGGACAGGGAATTAATCAGCCCCAGCATTTT; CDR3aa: CASSIAGQGINQPQHF
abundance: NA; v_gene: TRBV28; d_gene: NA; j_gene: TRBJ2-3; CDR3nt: TGTGCCAGCAGTTTAGGCAGAAGCACAGATACGCAGTATTTT; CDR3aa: CASSLGRSTDTQYF
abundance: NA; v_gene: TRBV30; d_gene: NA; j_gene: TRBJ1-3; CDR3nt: TGTGCCTGGAGTAACAGTCCAGGAAACACCATATATTTT; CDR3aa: CAWSNSPGNTIYF
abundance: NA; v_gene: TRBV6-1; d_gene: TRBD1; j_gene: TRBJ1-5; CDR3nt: TGTGCCAGCAGTGAAGCAACAGGGGACCAGCCCCAGCATTTT; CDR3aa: CASSEATGDQPQHF
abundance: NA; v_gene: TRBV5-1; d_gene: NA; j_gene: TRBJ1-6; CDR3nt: TGCGCCAGCAGCCTGATGGGACATTATAATTCACCCCTCCACTTT; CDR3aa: CASSLMGHYNSPLHF
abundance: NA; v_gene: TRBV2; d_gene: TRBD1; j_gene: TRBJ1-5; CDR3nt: TGTGCCAGCAGTGCCGGACAGGCAGATTCGCGGCCCCAGCATTTT; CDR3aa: CASSAGQADSRPQHF
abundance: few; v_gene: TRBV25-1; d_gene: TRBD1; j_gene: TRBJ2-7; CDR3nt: TGTGCCAGCAGTGGGGACAGGGGACGTTTGGACGAGCAGTACTTC; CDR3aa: CASSGDRGRLDEQYF
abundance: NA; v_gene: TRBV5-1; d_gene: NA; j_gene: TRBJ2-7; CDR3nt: TGCGCCAGCAGCCTCCAGGGGGGCGAGCAGTACTTC; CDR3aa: CASSLQGGEQYF
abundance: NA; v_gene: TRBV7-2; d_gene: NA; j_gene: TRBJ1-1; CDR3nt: TGTGCCAGCAGCTTATCCACAGTTTTAGACACTGAAGCTTTCTTT; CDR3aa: CASSLSTVLDTEAFF
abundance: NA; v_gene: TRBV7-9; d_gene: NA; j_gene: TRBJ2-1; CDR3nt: TGTGCCAGCAGCTCAATCGGAGGGAGCTCCTACAATGAGCAGTTCTTC; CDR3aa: CASSSIGGSSYNEQFF
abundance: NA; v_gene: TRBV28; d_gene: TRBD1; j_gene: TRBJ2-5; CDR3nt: TGTGCCAGCAGTTCTACCGGGACAGGGGGCAGGGAGACCCAGTACTTC; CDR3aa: CASSSTGTGGRETQYF
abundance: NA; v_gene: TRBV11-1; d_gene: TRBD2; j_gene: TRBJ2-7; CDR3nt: TGTGCCAGCAGCTTAGCCCGGACTAGCTCGAACTACGAGCAGTACTTC; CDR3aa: CASSLARTSSNYEQYF
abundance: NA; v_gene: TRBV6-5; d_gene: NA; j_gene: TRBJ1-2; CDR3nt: TGTGCCAGCAGTTACTCGGGCGGGGGAGGCTACACCTTC; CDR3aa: CASSYSGGGGYTF
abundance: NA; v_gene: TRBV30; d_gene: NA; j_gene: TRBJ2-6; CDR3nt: TGTGCCTGGAGTGTACGGGGGGCCGGGGCCAACGTCCTGACTTTC; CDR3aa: CAWSVRGAGANVLTF
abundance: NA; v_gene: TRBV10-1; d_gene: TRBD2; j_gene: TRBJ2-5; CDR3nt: TGCGCCAGCAGTGACCAGGGACTAGCCCGAGAGACCCAGTACTTC; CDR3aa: CASSDQGLARETQYF
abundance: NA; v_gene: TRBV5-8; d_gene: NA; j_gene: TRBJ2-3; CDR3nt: TGTGCCAGCAGCCCGAGCGGCGGGGATACGCAGTATTTT; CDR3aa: CASSPSGGDTQYF
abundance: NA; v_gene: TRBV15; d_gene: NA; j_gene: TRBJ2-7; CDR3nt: TGTGCCACCAGCCTAGGGAGGTACGAGCAGTACTTC; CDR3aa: CATSLGRYEQYF
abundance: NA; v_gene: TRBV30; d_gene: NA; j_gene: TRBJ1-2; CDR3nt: TGTGCCTGGAGTGTACTAGGGCGGAGTGGCTACACCTTC; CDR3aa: CAWSVLGRSGYTF
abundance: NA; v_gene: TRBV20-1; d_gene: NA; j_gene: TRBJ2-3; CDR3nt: TGCAGTGCCTATCACCCCGATACGCAGTATTTT; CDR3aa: CSAYHPDTQYF
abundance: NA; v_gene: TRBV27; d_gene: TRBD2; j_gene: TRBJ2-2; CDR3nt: TGTGCCAGCAGACCGGGACTAGCGGGAGGAAACACCGGGGAGCTGTTTTTT; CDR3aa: CASRPGLAGGNTGELFF
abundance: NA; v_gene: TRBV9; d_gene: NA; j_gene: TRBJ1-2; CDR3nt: TGTGCCAGCAGCGTCACTTCCCGGGGTCCCTATGGCTACACCTTC; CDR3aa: CASSVTSRGPYGYTF
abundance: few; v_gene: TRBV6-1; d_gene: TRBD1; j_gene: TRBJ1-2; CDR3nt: TGTGCCAGCAGCCCGACAGGGGACTATGGCTACACCTTC; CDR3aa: CASSPTGDYGYTF
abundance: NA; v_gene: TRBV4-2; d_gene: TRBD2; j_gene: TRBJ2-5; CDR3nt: TGTGCCAGCAGCCAAGGGTTAGCGGGAGGGGTGGGTGAGCAGTACTTC; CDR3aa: CASSQGLAGGVGEQYF
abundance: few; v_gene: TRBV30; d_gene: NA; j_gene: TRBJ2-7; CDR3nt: TGTGCCTGGAGTGTTTCCCTTCCCTACGAGCAGTACTTC; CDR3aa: CAWSVSLPYEQYF
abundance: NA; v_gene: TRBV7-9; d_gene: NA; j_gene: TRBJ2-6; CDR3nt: TGTGCCAGCAGCTTGAGGAGGGATGAGGCTGGGGCCAACGTCCTGACTTTC; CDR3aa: CASSLRRDEAGANVLTF
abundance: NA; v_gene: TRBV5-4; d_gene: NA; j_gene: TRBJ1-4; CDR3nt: TGTGCCAGCAGCTTGGGGGGCAATAATGAAAAACTGTTTTTT; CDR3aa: CASSLGGNNEKLFF
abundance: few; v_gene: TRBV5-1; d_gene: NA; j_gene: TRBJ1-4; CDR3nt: TGCGCCAGCAGCTTAGGTTCCGGGAGTGAAAAACTGTTTTTT; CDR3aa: CASSLGSGSEKLFF
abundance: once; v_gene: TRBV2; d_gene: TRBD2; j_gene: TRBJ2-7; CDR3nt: TGTGCCAGCAGTAGGGGACTAGCCTCCTACGAGCAGTACTTC; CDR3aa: CASSRGLASYEQYF
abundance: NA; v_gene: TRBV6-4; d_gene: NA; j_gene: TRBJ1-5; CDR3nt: TGTGCCAGCAGTGACTCCCCGACAGGCGGCTCGCCCCAGCATTTT; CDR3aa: CASSDSPTGGSPQHF
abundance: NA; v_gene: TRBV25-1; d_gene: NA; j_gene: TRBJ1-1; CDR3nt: TGTGCCAGCAGTGAAGCGGAAGCTATGAACACTGAAGCTTTCTTT; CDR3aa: CASSEAEAMNTEAFF
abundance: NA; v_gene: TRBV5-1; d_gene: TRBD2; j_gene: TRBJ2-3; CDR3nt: TGCGCCAGCAGCTTGACAGCGGGGGTGATTGGCACAGATACGCAGTATTTT; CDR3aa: CASSLTAGVIGTDTQYF
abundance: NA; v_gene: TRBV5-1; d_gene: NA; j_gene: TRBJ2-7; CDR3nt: TGCGCCAGCAGCTCCTCGCCGACAGAAACCTACGAGCAGTACTTC; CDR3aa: CASSSSPTETYEQYF
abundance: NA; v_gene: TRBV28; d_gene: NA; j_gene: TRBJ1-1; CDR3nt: TGTGCCAGCAGTTTCCAAACAGGGCATAACACTGAAGCTTTCTTT; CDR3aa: CASSFQTGHNTEAFF
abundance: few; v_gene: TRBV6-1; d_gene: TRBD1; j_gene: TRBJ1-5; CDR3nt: TGTGCCAGTACCCCAGGGGGCTATCAGCCCCAGCATTTT; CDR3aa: CASTPGGYQPQHF
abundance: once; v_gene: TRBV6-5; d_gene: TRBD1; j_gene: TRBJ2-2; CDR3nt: TGTGCCAGCAGTTACTCTACCCAGGGGGCCGGGGAGCTGTTTTTT; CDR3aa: CASSYSTQGAGELFF
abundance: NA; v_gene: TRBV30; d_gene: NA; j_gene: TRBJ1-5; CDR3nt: TGTGCCTGGAGTGCAGGGATTCGCAATCAGCCCCAGCATTTT; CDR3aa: CAWSAGIRNQPQHF
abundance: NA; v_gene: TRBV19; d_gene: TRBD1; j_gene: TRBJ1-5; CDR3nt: TGTGCCAGTAGTAGGACAGGGGGCACTAGCAATCAGCCCCAGCATTTT; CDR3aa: CASSRTGGTSNQPQHF
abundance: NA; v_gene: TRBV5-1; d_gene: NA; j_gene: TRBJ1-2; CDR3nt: TGCGCCAGCAGCTTGAATGATGTCAGAACCTATGGCTACACCTTC; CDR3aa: CASSLNDVRTYGYTF
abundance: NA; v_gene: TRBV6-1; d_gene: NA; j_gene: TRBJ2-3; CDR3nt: TGTGCCAGCAGTGGGGCTAGCACAGATACGCAGTATTTT; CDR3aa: CASSGASTDTQYF
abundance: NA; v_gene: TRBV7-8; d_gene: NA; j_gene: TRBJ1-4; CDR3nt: TGTGCCAGCAGCTTAGGACTTCCCTGGGATGAAAAACTGTTTTTT; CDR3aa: CASSLGLPWDEKLFF
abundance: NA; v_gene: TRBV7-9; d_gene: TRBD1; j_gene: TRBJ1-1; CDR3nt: TGTGCCAGCAGCTATGGGACAGGCCTTGAAGCTTTCTTT; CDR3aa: CASSYGTGLEAFF
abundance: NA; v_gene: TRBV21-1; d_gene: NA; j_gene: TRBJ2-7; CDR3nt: TGTGCCAGCAGCAACGATTACAGTCAAATCTCCTACGAGCAGTACTTC; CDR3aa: CASSNDYSQISYEQYF
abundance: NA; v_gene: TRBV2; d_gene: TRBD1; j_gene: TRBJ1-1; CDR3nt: TGTGCCAGCAGTGATTCCACGACAGGGTCTGAAGCTTTCTTT; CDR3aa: CASSDSTTGSEAFF